This T cell receptor (beta chain) appears in the sequencing data of a study of Graves' ophthalmopathy and Graves' hyperthyroidism. Study-level results: Its predictions of ophthalmopathy progression gave the model 60% to 71% sensitivity and 72% to 75% specificity.

V dropped 5 bases and J dropped 2; count of bases not matched to a gene: 2. Germline V gene data show CDR1 as SGHTA and CDR2 as FQGNSA. The CDR3 sequence is 15 residues long. TCR beta CDR3 regions were amplified from RNA transcripts. Amplification began with first-round RT-PCR using HTBI primers, then second-round multiplex PCR was performed. TCRdb redid the calling of the multiplex PCR reads with MiXCR, one entry per CDR3 protein. The table shows some 360,000 distinct CDR3 sequences, with approximately 18% occurring only once. There are many counts of this clonotype. Its matching antigen is unknown. Hyperthyroidism qualified as stable when ophthalmopathy did not develop within 18 months of follow-up. Each hyperthyroidism patient was newly diagnosed, with under 2 months' duration, and aged 18 to 65. Diagnosis relied on clinical symptoms, serum thyroxine, TRAb, thyroid ultrasound and orbital computed tomography.

The V gene is TRBV7-2, the J gene TRBJ2-7; 14 nucleotides line up with TRBD2. Input material: peripheral blood. The source is an adult woman with stable Graves' hyperthyroidism. Here the CDR3 reads CASSTGLAGAYEQYF. The CDR3 DNA follows: TGTGCCAGCAGCACGGGACTAGCGGGAGCCTACGAGCAGTACTTC.